These 8 T cell receptor beta chains were all obtained from the same sample, sequenced in a study of blood T cell repertoires in COVID-19. TCRdb's copy holds only in-frame clones and misses some; the assay was immunoSEQ multiplex PCR. This sample has under 250,000 clones, with roughly 80% found just once. Sequenced: peripheral blood. The receptors shown here come from an elderly woman with acute or convalescent COVID-19.

The sample holds a few counts of this clone. The J gene is TRBJ1-5, the V gene TRBV6-5, with D perhaps matching TRBD1 (5 bases). Looked up from germline, CDR1 is MNHEY and CDR2 is SVGAGI. This CDR3 spans 13 amino acids. The V end was cut by 8 bases, the J end by 3 bases, with 11 bases between. The CDR3 loop reads CASLRGINQPQHF. The DNA for the CDR3 is TGTGCCAGCCTCCGGGGGATCAATCAGCCCCAGCATTTT.

The chain combines TRBV29-1 with TRBJ2-1; 12 positions agree with TRBD2. The ends lost 7 bases at V and 5 bases at J; junction bases unmatched: 9. Germline V gives CDR1 SQVTM, CDR2 ANQGSEA. CDR3 size: 15 residues. The DNA of the CDR3 is TGCAGCGCCTCACTAGCGGGAGGAGCAAACAATGAGCAGTTCTTC. Translated: CSASLAGGANNEQFF.

The gene calls are TRBV7-2 and TRBJ2-1, with 11 bases that match TRBD2. V shed 4 bases and J 5 bases; nucleotides not matched to a gene: 4. Germline V CDR1 and CDR2: SGHTA, FQGNSA. The CDR3 covers 15 residues. CDR3 residues: CASSSLAGGHNEQFF. Written as DNA, the CDR3 is TGTGCCAGCAGCTCCTTAGCGGGGGGGCACAATGAGCAGTTCTTC.

The gene calls are TRBV10-3 and TRBJ2-1, with D possibly TRBD2 on 7 matching bases. The CDR3 is 14 residues long. In germline, CDR1 is ENHRY, CDR2 SYGVKD. V lost 8 bases to trimming and J lost 5 bases, with 16 bases between them. CDR3 sequence: CAIWGGASNNEQFF. In DNA form, the CDR3 reads TGTGCCATCTGGGGGGGGGCTAGCAACAATGAGCAGTTCTTC.

This clone was seen a single time. The chain couples TRBV28 to TRBJ2-2; 7 bases are a match to TRBD1. J gave up 4 bases and V 4 bases, and 12 bases lay outside the gene matches. CDR3 size: 17 residues. Germline V gene sequence: CDR1 MDHEN, CDR2 SYDVKM. CDR3 DNA: TGTGCCAGCAGTTCGAACCCCAAGGGGGCGCCCACCGGGGAGCTGTTTTTT. Translation gives CASSSNPKGAPTGELFF.

The J gene is TRBJ1-6, the V gene TRBV18, with 7 nucleotides matching TRBD1. J lost 8 bases, V lost 0 bases, and 4 bases had no gene match. The CDR3 has 15 residues. Germline V gives CDR1 KGHSH, CDR2 LQKENI. The CDR3 spells CASSPPGGAYSPLHF. CDR3 bases: TGTGCCAGCTCACCACCAGGGGGCGCGTATTCACCCCTCCACTTT.

This clone was seen a single time. The rearrangement links TRBV3-1 (or the pseudogene TRBV3-2) to TRBJ1-2; 10 nucleotides align to TRBD1. The V segment lost 4 bases and the J segment 4 bases; nucleotides outside the gene matches: 6. Germline CDR1 reads LGHDT; CDR2 reads YNNKEL (reference sequence). This CDR3 contains 15 residues. The CDR3 bases are TGTGCCAGCAGCCCGCCCGGACAGGGGGTCTATGGCTACACCTTC. Its protein is CASSPPGQGVYGYTF.

The V and J genes are TRBV5-5 and TRBJ2-7; D is perhaps TRBD2 (7 bases). Germline CDR1 reads SGHKS; CDR2 reads YYEKEE (reference sequence). Trimming cost V 5 bases and J 3 bases, with 12 bases left between them. This CDR3 is 13 amino acids long. The CDR3 here is CASSGGADYEQYF. The CDR3 nucleotides are TGTGCCAGCAGTGGGGGGGCGGACTACGAGCAGTACTTC. Variable domain in full (rest from reference TRBV5-5 and TRBJ2-7): DAGVTQSPTHLIKTRGQQVTLRCSPISGHKSVSWYQQVLGQGPQFIFQYYEKEERGRGNFPDRFSARQFPNYSSELNVNALLLGDSALYLCASSGGADYEQYFGPGTRLTVT.